These 17 T cell receptor beta chains originate from one sample sequenced in a study of shared clonotypes between healthy human individuals. Some clones are missing from TCRdb's copy, which holds only in-frame ones; the method was immunoSEQ multiplex PCR. There are over a million clones in the sample; roughly 97% occur only once, and approximately 1% lies in the top ten. Sequencing input: naive CD4+ T cells sorted from blood. The sample's subset: CD45RA+ positively selected. The receptors were gathered from a man in his thirties or forties in good health.

The rearrangement joins TRBV30 to TRBJ1-1, with D unresolved. Germline V gene data show CDR1 as GTSNPN and CDR2 as SVGIG (reference sequence). The germline V and J ends were trimmed by 0 bases and 0 bases, with 8 bases remaining between them. The CDR3 extends over 14 amino acids. The CDR3 reads CAWSVNSLNTEAFF. The DNA of the CDR3 is TGTGCCTGGAGTGTAAACAGTTTGAACACTGAAGCTTTCTTT. The full variable domain, completed using reference TRBV30 and TRBJ1-1, is SQTIHQWPATLVQPVGSPLSLECTVEGTSNPNLYWYRQAAGRGLQLLFYSVGIGQISSEVPQNLSASRPQDRQFILSSKKLLLSDSGFYLCAWSVNSLNTEAFFGQGTRLTVV.

There are a few counts of this clone. J is TRBJ2-7 and V is TRBV6-5; D might be TRBD1 (5 bases). The CDR3 covers 13 residues. From germline, CDR1 is MNHEY and CDR2 SVGAGI. V was cut by 6 bases and J by 3 bases, with 12 bases left in between. The CDR3 DNA reads as TGTGCCAGCAGCGGCCCCAGGGTCTACGAGCAGTACTTC. Translating gives CASSGPRVYEQYF.

This CDR3 reads CASSWYGQGNYEQYF. CDR3 in DNA: TGTGCCAGCAGCTGGTATGGACAGGGAAACTACGAGCAGTACTTC. The chain employs TRBV5-4 and TRBJ2-7, with 8 bases matching TRBD1. Per germline, CDR1 SGHNT and CDR2 YYREEE (reference sequence). J gave up 3 bases and V 3 bases, and 8 bases lay outside the gene matches. This CDR3 region has 15 residues. Full variable domain (remainder filled in from reference TRBV5-4 and TRBJ2-7): ETGVTQSPTHLIKTRGQQVTLRCSSQSGHNTVSWYQQALGQGPQFIFQYYREEENGRGNFPPRFSGLQFPNYSSELNVNALELDDSALYLCASSWYGQGNYEQYFGPGTRLTVT.

The V and J genes are TRBV4-3 and TRBJ2-4; D gene unclear. The germline gives CDR1 LGHNA, CDR2 YSLEER. The length of the CDR3 is 17 residues. With 1 base removed from V and 1 base from J, the gap between germline ends came to 14 bases. The CDR3 nucleotides read TGCGCCAGCAGCCAAGTATCCCCCGGTGCGGCCAAAAACATTCAGTACTTC. It specifies CASSQVSPGAAKNIQYF.

This sequence joins TRBV9 and TRBJ2-3; perhaps D is TRBD1 or TRBD2 (6 bases each). Germline V gives CDR1 SGDLS, CDR2 YYNGEE. Trimming pared 0 bases from V and 4 bases from J, leaving 12 bases between. CDR3 size: 15 residues. The CDR3: CASSVEGGRADTQYF. As DNA, the CDR3 is TGTGCCAGCAGCGTAGAGGGGGGCCGGGCAGATACGCAGTATTTT. The variable domain in full, with the rest retrieved from reference TRBV9 and TRBJ2-3, is DSGVTQTPKHLITATGQRVTLRCSPRSGDLSVYWYQQSLDQGLQFLIQYYNGEERAKGNILERFSAQQFPDLHSELNLSSLELGDSALYFCASSVEGGRADTQYFGPGTRLTVL.

This rearrangement joins TRBV9 to TRBJ2-1, with TRBD2 as a possible D gene (6 bases). The CDR3 consists of 15 residues. CDR1 is SGDLS and CDR2 is YYNGEE in the germline V gene. The ends were cut back, 4 bases at V and 2 bases at J, with 13 bases in the middle. DNA of the CDR3: TGTGCCAGCAGCACTAGGGACTCTGCCTACAATGAGCAGTTCTTC. Translated, it gives CASSTRDSAYNEQFF.

The V gene is TRBV10-2, the J gene TRBJ2-1; 11 bases map to TRBD2. This CDR3 has 17 residues. The V and J ends lost 3 bases and 2 bases, in that order; junction bases with no gene match: 6. The germline CDR1 and CDR2 sequences are WSHSY and SAAADI. CDR3 protein: CASSDTSGSMTYNEQFF. The CDR3 region has the DNA TGCGCCAGCAGTGATACTAGCGGGAGTATGACCTACAATGAGCAGTTCTTC.

The V call is TRBV10-1, the J call TRBJ2-1; 14 bases line up with TRBD2. Germline CDR1 is WNHNN and CDR2 is SYGVQD (reference sequence). The CDR3 has 15 residues. Trimming removed 5 bases from V and 10 bases from J; junction bases left unmatched: 7. CDR3: CASSPGLAGVGEQFF. Written as DNA, the CDR3 is TGCGCCAGCAGTCCGGGACTAGCGGGGGTAGGGGAGCAGTTCTTC.

CDR3 protein: CASSTPGQGAGETQYF. CDR3 in DNA: TGCGCCAGCAGCACGCCGGGACAGGGGGCGGGAGAGACCCAGTACTTC. The chain links TRBV5-1 to TRBJ2-5, with 12 bases matching TRBD1. CDR1 is SGHRS and CDR2 is YFSETQ in the germline V gene. The CDR3 sequence is 16 residues long. Trimming at V came to 4 bases and at J to 4 bases, leaving 8 bases not matched to a gene.

The rearrangement links TRBV28 to TRBJ1-3; 8 nucleotides match TRBD1. This CDR3 has 15 residues. Per the germline V gene, CDR1 is MDHEN and CDR2 is SYDVKM. With V trimmed by 2 bases and J by 7 bases, 7 bases remained unmatched. CDR3 in amino acids: CASSLGGQVVNTIYF. The CDR3 region has the DNA TGTGCCAGCAGTTTAGGGGGACAGGTGGTGAACACCATATATTTT.

The V call is TRBV28, the J call TRBJ1-1, with 8 nucleotides matching TRBD1. The CDR3 sequence is 17 residues long. V gave up 3 bases and J gave up 0 bases; unmatched junction bases: 9. Per the germline V gene, CDR1 is MDHEN and CDR2 is SYDVKM. The CDR3 reads CASSLTLTGGMNTEAFF. The CDR3 nucleotides are TGTGCCAGCAGTTTGACCCTCACAGGGGGAATGAACACTGAAGCTTTCTTT.

On this clone: A junction end diverges from the germline sequence, so it may reflect a read error. This chain links TRBV7-7 with TRBJ2-2, with 9 bases aligning to TRBD2. Germline V lookup: CDR1 SSHAT, CDR2 FNYEAQ (reference sequence). The CDR3 has 15 residues. Here the CDR3 DNA reads TGTGCTAGCAGCTTAGCGGGAGTGGACACCGGGGAGCTGTTTTTT. It is translated as CASSLAGVDTGELFF.

The CDR3 spells CAISESSGTEAFF. Here the CDR3 DNA reads TGTGCCATCAGTGAAAGCTCGGGAACTGAAGCTTTCTTT. The chain couples TRBV10-3 to TRBJ1-1; D is unclear. CDR1 ENHRY and CDR2 SYGVKD come from the germline V gene. V was cut by 3 bases and J by 5 bases, with 10 bases left in between. The CDR3 consists of 13 residues.

About this clone: Distinct nucleotide sequences in the sample also encode this CDR3. This chain connects TRBV28 to TRBJ1-2; perhaps TRBD1 as D (5 bases). V was trimmed by 6 bases and J by 8 bases, leaving 10 bases between them. Germline V lookup: CDR1 MDHEN, CDR2 SYDVKM. This CDR3 is built from 11 residues. The CDR3 region is CASSFTGGYTF. The CDR3 DNA reads TGTGCCAGCAGCTTTACAGGCGGCTACACCTTC.

The chain employs TRBV4-1 and TRBJ1-2, with 7 bases fitting TRBD1. The V segment lost 4 bases and the J segment 3 bases; nucleotides outside the gene matches: 11. The CDR3 is 16 residues long. Germline CDR1 is MGHRA and CDR2 is YSYEKL. The CDR3 sequence: CASSPEGQRFDYGYTF. DNA of the CDR3: TGCGCCAGCAGCCCCGAGGGACAGCGGTTCGACTATGGCTACACCTTC.

V is TRBV6-6 and J is TRBJ2-7; 13 bases are shared with TRBD2. Germline CDR1 and CDR2: MNHNY and SVGAGI (reference sequence). V shed 4 bases, J shed 6 bases, and the junction held 6 bases outside the gene matches. The CDR3 consists of 15 residues. CDR3 in amino acids: CASSSSGLAGREQYF. DNA of the CDR3: TGTGCCAGCAGTTCCTCGGGACTAGCGGGACGCGAGCAGTACTTC.

The V gene is TRBV28, the J gene TRBJ2-7, with 9 positions matching TRBD2. Germline lookup yields CDR1 MDHEN and CDR2 SYDVKM. The CDR3 is 12 residues long. V shed 7 bases and J 3 bases; nucleotides not matched to a gene: 1. The CDR3 reads CASTTSGYEQYF. CDR3 in DNA: TGTGCCAGCACGACTAGCGGCTACGAGCAGTACTTC.